This T cell receptor (beta chain) is drawn from a study of T cells after yellow fever vaccination. Study conclusions and caveats: It was the secondary response that reached its peak faster, day 5 versus 15, but it was weaker. A large majority of primary-vaccination clones showed up again after the booster (96% CD4, 75% to 90% CD8).

TCRdb re-analysed the 5' RACE reads in MiXCR, keeping a single row per CDR3 protein. The sample includes some 200,000 distinct CDR3 sequences, approximately 9.9% seen only once; the top ten take roughly a third. The CDR3 consists of 16 residues. V lost 7 bases and J lost 0; bases outside the gene matches: 9. The V gene's germline CDR1 is GTSNPN and CDR2 SVGIG (reference sequence). Comments on this clonotype: Antigen unknown.

The chain uses TRBV30 and TRBJ2-3, with 11 bases matching TRBD2. This clonotype was obtained from a man aged 18 to 29 who received the YFV17D yellow fever vaccine. Sequencing used CD8+ T cells sorted from PBMCs, obtained 15 days after the yellow fever booster vaccination. The CDR3 here is CALLAGARPSTDTQYF. The CDR3 DNA follows: TGTGCCTTACTAGCGGGGGCCCGACCGAGCACAGATACGCAGTATTTT. Full variable domain (missing parts from reference TRBV30 and TRBJ2-3): SQTIHQWPATLVQPVGSPLSLECTVEGTSNPNLYWYRQAAGRGLQLLFYSVGIGQISSEVPQNLSASRPQDRQFILSSKKLLLSDSGFYLCALLAGARPSTDTQYFGPGTRLTVL.